These 10 T cell receptor beta chains originate from one sample sequenced in a study of blood T cell repertoires in COVID-19. Data came from immunoSEQ multiplex PCR; TCRdb stores just in-frame clones and leaves some out. Altogether over 200,000 clones are present, 75% to 90% being singletons, with the ten largest covering around 30%. Sequences were obtained from peripheral blood. The receptors originated from a man aged 35-49 years with acute or convalescent COVID-19.

J is TRBJ1-6 and V is TRBV4-2; D is possibly TRBD1 (5 bases). The V gene lost 6 bases and the J gene lost 2 bases, with 8 bases spanning the gap. The CDR3 is 14 amino acids. Germline assignment: CDR1 LGHNA and CDR2 YNFKEQ. CDR3 in DNA: TGTGCCAGCAGGGGGCGCACCTATAATTCACCCCTCCACTTT. It specifies CASRGRTYNSPLHF.

This chain connects TRBV5-1 to TRBJ1-1; 7 positions agree with TRBD1. This CDR3 has 14 amino acids. V shed 4 bases, J shed 6 bases, and the junction held 9 bases outside the gene matches. Germline V CDR1 and CDR2: SGHRS, YFSETQ. CDR3 amino acids: CASSGTTGTPEAFF. DNA of the CDR3: TGCGCCAGCAGCGGAACGACAGGGACCCCTGAAGCTTTCTTT.

Written as DNA, the CDR3 is TGTGCCAGCAGCCTTCTAGCGGGAGTTAGGAATGAGCAGTTCTTC. Amino acid sequence: CASSLLAGVRNEQFF. This chain uses TRBV7-2 with TRBJ2-1; 10 bases match TRBD2. The CDR3 covers 15 residues. After removal of 5 bases from V and 7 bases from J, the junction contained 8 bases not matched to a gene. Germline assignment: CDR1 SGHTA and CDR2 FQGNSA.

The chain carries TRBV19 and TRBJ1-1; unclear D gene. The length of the CDR3 is 14 residues. V gave up 1 base and J gave up 0 bases, with 6 bases separating them. The germline V gene has CDR1 LNHDA and CDR2 SQIVND (reference sequence). CDR3 region: CASSIGDMNTEAFF. The CDR3 DNA reads TGTGCCAGTAGTATAGGAGACATGAACACTGAAGCTTTCTTT.

The J gene is TRBJ2-3, the V gene TRBV3-1 (or the pseudogene TRBV3-2), with D maybe TRBD2 (5 bases). The CDR3 contains 15 residues. V shed 3 bases and J shed 4 bases, with 14 bases lying between them. Germline loops: CDR1 LGHDT, CDR2 YNNKEL (reference sequence). The CDR3 protein is CASSHRGIGPDTQYF. CDR3 nucleotide sequence: TGTGCCAGCAGCCACCGAGGGATAGGACCAGATACGCAGTATTTT.

The chain links TRBV25-1 to TRBJ1-1; D not certain. The CDR3 is 13 amino acids. Trimming removed 0 bases from V and 3 bases from J, with 5 bases in between. Germline-derived CDR1 and CDR2 are MGHDK and SYGVNS. CDR3: CASSEYQDTEAFF. The CDR3 DNA is TGTGCCAGCAGTGAATACCAGGACACTGAAGCTTTCTTT.

This clone was seen once. The rearrangement uses TRBV7-2 and TRBJ1-2; maybe TRBD1 (5 bases). The CDR3 totals 15 residues. V lost 7 bases to trimming and J lost 6 bases, with 21 bases between them. CDR1 SGHTA and CDR2 FQGNSA come from the germline V gene. CDR3 nucleotides: TGTGCCAGCATCTCAACCACCGGGGGACTCCATGGCTACACCTTC. It is translated as CASISTTGGLHGYTF.

The rearrangement uses TRBV2 and TRBJ1-6, with D hard to call. Trimming stripped 5 bases from V and 10 bases from J, with 9 bases between. The germline V gene encodes CDR1 SNHLY and CDR2 FYNNEI. CDR3 length: 12 amino acids. The CDR3 loop is CASSRHGSPLHF. The CDR3 nucleotides are TGTGCCAGCAGTAGACATGGATCACCCCTCCACTTT.

The V call is TRBV28, the J call TRBJ1-6; D is unresolved. Trimming removed 5 bases from V and 6 bases from J, with 14 bases in between. The CDR3 runs 15 residues. CDR1 MDHEN and CDR2 SYDVKM come from the germline V gene. In DNA, the CDR3 is TGTGCCAGCAGTCGTCGTGCCGGTATTAATTCACCCCTCCACTTT. The encoded protein is CASSRRAGINSPLHF.

The rearrangement joins TRBV9 to TRBJ2-1; the match to TRBD2 covers 10 bases. Germline CDR1 and CDR2: SGDLS and YYNGEE. Trimming took 3 bases from V and 8 from J; bases not matched to a gene: 23. The CDR3 runs to 20 residues. The DNA for the CDR3 is TGTGCCAGCAGCGGGCCAAGAGGGCTCCGTGCTAGCGGGAGAGGGGATGAGCAGTTCTTC. Translation gives CASSGPRGLRASGRGDEQFF.